The 4 T cell receptor beta chains in this list originate from one sample, sequenced in a study of blood T cell repertoires in COVID-19. Generated by immunoSEQ multiplex PCR, the TCRdb table keeps only in-frame clones and is missing some. The sample shows approximately 41,000 clones, approximately 88% of them seen only once. Sequencing used peripheral blood. The receptors originated from a woman aged 40 to 50 with acute or convalescent COVID-19.

The gene calls are TRBV2 and TRBJ2-3, with 14 bases identical to TRBD2. The CDR3 runs 16 residues. From germline, CDR1 is SNHLY and CDR2 FYNNEI. J was trimmed by 3 bases and V by 4 bases; bases with no gene match: 3. This CDR3 reads CASSARTSGRTDTQYF. For the CDR3, the DNA is TGTGCCAGCAGTGCCCGGACTAGCGGGAGGACAGATACGCAGTATTTT.

CDR3 nucleotides: TGTGCCAGCAGAGGGGCAGAGAACTATGGCTACACCTTC. Translation gives CASRGAENYGYTF. V gene TRBV25-1 combines with J gene TRBJ1-2; D might be TRBD1 (5 bases). The germline gives CDR1 MGHDK, CDR2 SYGVNS. The CDR3 is 13 amino acids. Trimming stripped 6 bases from V and 2 bases from J, with 10 bases between.

The chain combines TRBV6-2 or TRBV6-3 with TRBJ2-2; the D gene is possibly TRBD1 (6 bases). The CDR3 is 15 amino acids. Germline CDR1 MNHEY, CDR2 SVGEGT. Trimming removed 6 bases from V and 3 bases from J, with 14 bases in between. This chain's CDR3 is CASSPTGTDTGELFF. In DNA form, the CDR3 reads TGTGCCAGCAGCCCTACAGGGACGGACACCGGGGAGCTGTTTTTT.

The rearrangement links TRBV6-5 to TRBJ2-1, with D possibly TRBD1 on 6 matching bases. Germline V gene sequence: CDR1 MNHEY, CDR2 SVGAGI. Trimming took off 0 bases at V and 7 bases at J, with 10 bases between the two ends. The CDR3 is 14 amino acids. The CDR3 nucleotides are TGTGCCAGCAGTTACTCTTACCAGGGGAATGAGCAGTTCTTC. Translated: CASSYSYQGNEQFF.